This T cell receptor (beta chain) was sequenced in a study of cytotoxic CD8 clonotypes in ibrutinib-treated CLL. Across the whole study: Partial responses totalled approximately 25 and complete responses 2; after median roughly 64 months, approximately 15 remained remitted and approximately 12 progressed. Mean productive templates were about 260,000; mean productive rearrangements were about 89,000.

General observations from the study: Relative to age-matched healthy donors, clonality at baseline was higher, and it tracked circulating CD8+ T-cell counts. Sustained-remission and progressing patients had unequal sampling times.

The CDR3 is made up of 16 amino acids. Germline V gene data show CDR1 as MNHNY and CDR2 as SVGAGI (reference sequence). Trimming stripped 2 bases from V and 1 base from J, with 11 bases between. The table came from immunoSEQ multiplex PCR; TCRdb's copy has only in-frame clones and leaves some out. This sample has around 21,000 clones, with roughly 70% found just once. About this clone itself: The antigen is undetermined.

The clonotype originates from a human donor with chronic lymphocytic leukemia. This specimen was PBMCs, taken before ibrutinib treatment. The V and J genes are TRBV6-6 and TRBJ2-2, with D maybe TRBD2 (5 bases). This CDR3 reads CASSYTMAGNTGELFF. Written as DNA, the CDR3 is TGTGCCAGCAGTTACACTATGGCGGGGAACACCGGGGAGCTGTTTTTT.